The T cell receptor beta chain under discussion was sequenced for a study of OX40 agonist ivuxolimab in advanced cancers. CDR1 is SGHTA and CDR2 is FQGNSA in the germline V gene. CDR3 length equals 14 residues. The V end was cut by 3 bases, the J end by 2 bases, with 11 bases between. Comments on this clone: The antigen is unknown.

General study points: Expanded clones tended on average to be more numerous among CD8+ T cells than CD4+.

Clones were sequenced by immunoSEQ multiplex PCR, and TCRdb holds only the in-frame ones, with some missing. The data contain some 70,000 clones, roughly 85% of them singletons. The sequence was collected from an adult with an advanced solid tumor such as melanoma, head and neck, liver or kidney cancer. V and J are TRBV7-2 and TRBJ2-7; a weak D match, TRBD1 (5 bases). The material sequenced was CD4+ or CD8+ T cells sorted from blood, taken in a trial of the OX40 agonist ivuxolimab. The chain's CDR3 is CASSFKGPPYEQYF. CDR3 DNA: TGTGCCAGCAGCTTTAAGGGGCCACCCTACGAGCAGTACTTC.